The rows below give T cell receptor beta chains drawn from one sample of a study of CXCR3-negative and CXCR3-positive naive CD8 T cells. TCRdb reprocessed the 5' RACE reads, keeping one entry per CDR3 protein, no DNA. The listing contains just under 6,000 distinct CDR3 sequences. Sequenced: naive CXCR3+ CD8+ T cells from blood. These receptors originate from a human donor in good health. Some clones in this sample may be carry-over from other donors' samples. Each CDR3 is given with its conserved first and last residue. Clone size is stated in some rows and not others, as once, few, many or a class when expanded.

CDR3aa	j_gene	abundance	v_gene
CSAREPRTDYEQYF	TRBJ2-7	NA	TRBV20-1
CASSLLRSPYNEQFF	TRBJ2-1	medium-sized	TRBV5-5
CASSPRDKNIQYF	TRBJ2-4	NA	TRBV12-3/TRBV12-4
CSARDLSGPTSTDTQYF	TRBJ2-3	NA	TRBV20-1
CASIGFNSGQSTDTQYF	TRBJ2-3	medium-sized	TRBV6-6
CASSPGFRETEAFF	TRBJ1-1	NA	TRBV25-1
CASSLQDSYNEQFF	TRBJ2-1	medium-sized	TRBV27
CSVEDEQRPYEQYF	TRBJ2-7	medium-sized	TRBV29-1
CSARNLGQGIYTEAFF	TRBJ1-1	medium-sized	TRBV20-1
CSVIPGQGYYNEQFF	TRBJ2-1	NA	TRBV29-1
CASSELETQYF	TRBJ2-5	medium-sized	TRBV25-1
CASSPQVGGPHEQYF	TRBJ2-7	NA	TRBV2
CASSSGQGARTEAFF	TRBJ1-1	NA	TRBV7-3
CSVGTSYEQYF	TRBJ2-7	medium-sized	TRBV29-1
CASSPPGFSGYGYTF	TRBJ1-2	NA	TRBV18
CASTPGGREAYEQYF	TRBJ2-7	NA	TRBV7-6
CASSWDPRTSGGHNEQFF	TRBJ2-1	NA	TRBV5-1
CASRGAPAQYF	TRBJ2-5	NA	TRBV2
CASSPGHAREAFF	TRBJ1-1	medium-sized	TRBV12-3/TRBV12-4
CASSLAGTSGRNEQFF	TRBJ2-1	NA	TRBV5-6
CASSLEGFLAKNIQYF	TRBJ2-4	medium-sized	TRBV28
CSVDIGSYEQYF	TRBJ2-7	NA	TRBV29-1
CASSHTASGEVHNEQFF	TRBJ2-1	NA	TRBV4-1
CASSQGRGMNTEAFF	TRBJ1-1	medium-sized	TRBV4-2
CASSIYNEQFF	TRBJ2-1	NA	TRBV25-1
CASSEPGQGISPLHF	TRBJ1-6	NA	TRBV5-1
CASKSRPESSYNSPLHF	TRBJ1-6	medium-sized	TRBV19
CASSLVQGGIGYTF	TRBJ1-2	medium-sized	TRBV7-9
CSASVRAGIADSPLHF	TRBJ1-6	NA	TRBV20-1
CASGLGTVYGYTF	TRBJ1-2	NA	TRBV12-5
CSAEPGLAGEYQETQYF	TRBJ2-5	medium-sized	TRBV20-1
CASSPYRGSYEQYF	TRBJ2-7	medium-sized	TRBV5-1
CASSVPTGVEQYF	TRBJ2-7	medium-sized	TRBV5-1
CSVAKADRAGNTIYF	TRBJ1-3	medium-sized	TRBV29-1
CSVELGDWAKNIQYF	TRBJ2-4	NA	TRBV29-1
CASSLHGTSSYNEQFF	TRBJ2-1	medium-sized	TRBV7-3
CASMVSYNEQFF	TRBJ2-1	NA	TRBV2
CAIIKGRTEAFF	TRBJ1-1	medium-sized	TRBV2
CASSSGLARYNEQFF	TRBJ2-1	NA	TRBV12-3/TRBV12-4
CSVRTGGERYGYTF	TRBJ1-2	medium-sized	TRBV29-1
CATETGYEQYF	TRBJ2-7	medium-sized	TRBV7-9
CASSAGTGENQPQHF	TRBJ1-5	NA	TRBV5-1